These T cell receptor beta chains were read from a single sample in a study of blood T cell repertoires in COVID-19. Sequencing used immunoSEQ multiplex PCR; TCRdb keeps in-frame clones, though not all of them. Of about 280,000 clones in the sample, 83% are singletons; the top ten hold 8% to 9.5%. What was sequenced was peripheral blood. The receptors derive from a woman aged 45-65 years who had recovered from COVID-19. CDR3s include the opening cysteine and the closing phenylalanine or tryptophan. The D gene is left open where the match is weak.

>TRBJ2-4|TRBV28|TRBD2
TGTGCCAGCAGTTCGGGAGGGACGTTTGGGAAAAACATTCAGTACTTC
CASSSGGTFGKNIQYF
>TRBJ1-2|TRBV28|-
TGTGCCAGCAGGCCAGGACAAGCTAACTATGGCTACACCTTC
CASRPGQANYGYTF
>TRBJ2-7|TRBV7-2|TRBD2
TGTGCCACCCGACTAGCGGGAGCCTACGAGCAGTACTTC
CATRLAGAYEQYF
>TRBJ2-1|TRBV7-2|-
TGTGCCAGCAGCTTAGTTTCCGGGGACAATGAGCAGTTCTTC
CASSLVSGDNEQFF
>TRBJ1-4|TRBV18|-
TGTGCCAGCTCACTCAGCGCGACAGGATCGGGGGAAAAACTGTTTTTT
CASSLSATGSGEKLFF
>TRBJ1-6|TRBV27|TRBD1
TGTGCCAGCAGTCACAGGGGTTATTCACCCCTCCACTTT
CASSHRGYSPLHF
>TRBJ2-1|TRBV11-2|TRBD1
TGTGCCAGCAGCTTAAACCCCAGGGGGCTTACCTACAATGAGCAGTTCTTC
CASSLNPRGLTYNEQFF
>TRBJ2-7|TRBV27|TRBD1
TGTGCCAGCAGTGCCGGACAGGTCTCCTACGAGCAGTACTTC
CASSAGQVSYEQYF
>TRBJ2-2|TRBV4-3|TRBD1
TGCGCCAGCAGCCAAGATCCAGCAGGGGGTCAGGACACCGGGGAGCTGTTTTTT
CASSQDPAGGQDTGELFF
>TRBJ2-7|TRBV19|-
TGTGCCAGTAGTATCTACGGGACACTGGACGAGCAGTACTTC
CASSIYGTLDEQYF
>TRBJ2-5|TRBV7-2|-
TGTGCCAGCAGCTTAGATCCTAGCACACAAGAGACCCAGTACTTC
CASSLDPSTQETQYF